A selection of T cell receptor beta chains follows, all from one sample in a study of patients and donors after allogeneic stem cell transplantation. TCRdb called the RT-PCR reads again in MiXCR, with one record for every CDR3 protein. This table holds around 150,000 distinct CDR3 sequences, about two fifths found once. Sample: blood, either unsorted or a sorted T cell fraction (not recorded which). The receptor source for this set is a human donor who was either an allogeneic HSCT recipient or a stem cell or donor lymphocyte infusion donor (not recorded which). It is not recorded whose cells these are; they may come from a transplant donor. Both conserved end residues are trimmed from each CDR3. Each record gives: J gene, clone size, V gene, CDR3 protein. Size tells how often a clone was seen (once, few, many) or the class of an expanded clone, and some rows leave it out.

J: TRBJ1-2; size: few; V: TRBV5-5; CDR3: ASSLGEGTFYGYT
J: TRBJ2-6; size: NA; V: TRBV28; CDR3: ASGEFGANVLT
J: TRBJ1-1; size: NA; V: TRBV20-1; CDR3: SAPSNTEAF
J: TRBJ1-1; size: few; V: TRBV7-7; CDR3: ASSLRGQMNTEAF
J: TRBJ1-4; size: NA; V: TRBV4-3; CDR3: ASSQLPGQKGEKLF
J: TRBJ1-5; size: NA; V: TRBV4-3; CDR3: ASSSGTGGFEPQH
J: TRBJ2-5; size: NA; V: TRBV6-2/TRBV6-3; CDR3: ASTPGWRGQETQY
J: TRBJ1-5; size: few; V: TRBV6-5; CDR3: ASSRVGGQPQH
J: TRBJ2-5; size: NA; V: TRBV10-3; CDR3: AISESQGQETQY
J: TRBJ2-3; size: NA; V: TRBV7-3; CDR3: ASSPLGGLDTQY
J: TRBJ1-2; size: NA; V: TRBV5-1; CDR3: ASSAGTGGMAYGYT
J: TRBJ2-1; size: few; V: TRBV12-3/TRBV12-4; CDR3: ASSQRGGSEQF
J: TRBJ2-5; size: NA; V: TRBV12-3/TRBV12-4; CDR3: ASSQSGGADSAETQY
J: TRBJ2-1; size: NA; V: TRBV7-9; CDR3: ASREQTSGVYNEQF
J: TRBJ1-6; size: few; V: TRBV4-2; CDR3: ASSQEDQAYNSPLH
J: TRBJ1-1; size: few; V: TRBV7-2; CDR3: ASSLAVGNTEAF
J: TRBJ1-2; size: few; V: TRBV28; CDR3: ASRRQFGGDGYT
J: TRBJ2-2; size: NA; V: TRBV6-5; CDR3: ASRRGGLTGELF
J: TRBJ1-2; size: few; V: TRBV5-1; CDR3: ASKAGYGYT
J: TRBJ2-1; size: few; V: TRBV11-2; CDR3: ASSSGTADEQF
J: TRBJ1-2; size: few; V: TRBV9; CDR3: ASSVVGVGYT
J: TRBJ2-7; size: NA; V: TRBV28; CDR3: ASSLAQGYEQY
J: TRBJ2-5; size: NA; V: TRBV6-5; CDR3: ASSYSDLTETQY
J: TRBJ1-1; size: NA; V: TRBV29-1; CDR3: SGQRGTEAF
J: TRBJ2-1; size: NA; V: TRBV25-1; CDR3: ASSDRVKNEQF
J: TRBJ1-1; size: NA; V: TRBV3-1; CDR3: ASSQGQGVEAF
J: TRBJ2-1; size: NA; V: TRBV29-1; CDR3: SVDGTGGFYNEQF
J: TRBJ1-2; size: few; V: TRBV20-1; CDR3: SAPSPGGHGYT
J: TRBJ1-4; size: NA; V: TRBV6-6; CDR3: ASSYSGTGGPWREKLF
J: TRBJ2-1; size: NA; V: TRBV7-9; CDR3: ASSRGQYNEQF
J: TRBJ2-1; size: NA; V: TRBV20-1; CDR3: SARIAGGYNEQF
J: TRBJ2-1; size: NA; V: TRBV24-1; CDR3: ATSDFQGSYNEQF
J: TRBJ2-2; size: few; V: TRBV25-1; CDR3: ASSGGAGELF
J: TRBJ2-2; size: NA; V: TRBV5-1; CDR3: ASILDSYTGELF
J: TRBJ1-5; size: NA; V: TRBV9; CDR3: ASRKPLRDGIGQPQH
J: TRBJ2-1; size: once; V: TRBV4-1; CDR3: ASSLDFRSDNEQF
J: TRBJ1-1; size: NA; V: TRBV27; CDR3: ASSLSRQGPTEAF